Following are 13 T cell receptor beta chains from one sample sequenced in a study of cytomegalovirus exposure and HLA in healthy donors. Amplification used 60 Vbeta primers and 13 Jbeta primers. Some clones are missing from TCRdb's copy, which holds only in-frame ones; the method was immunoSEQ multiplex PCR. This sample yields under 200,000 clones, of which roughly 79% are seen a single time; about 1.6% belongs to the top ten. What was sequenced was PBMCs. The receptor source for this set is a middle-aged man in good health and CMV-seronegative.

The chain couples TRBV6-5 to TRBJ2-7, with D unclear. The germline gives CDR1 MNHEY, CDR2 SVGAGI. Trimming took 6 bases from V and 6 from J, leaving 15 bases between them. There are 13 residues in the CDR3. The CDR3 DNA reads TGTGCCAGCAGCCCCTACCTGAATTCCGAGCAGTACTTC. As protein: CASSPYLNSEQYF.

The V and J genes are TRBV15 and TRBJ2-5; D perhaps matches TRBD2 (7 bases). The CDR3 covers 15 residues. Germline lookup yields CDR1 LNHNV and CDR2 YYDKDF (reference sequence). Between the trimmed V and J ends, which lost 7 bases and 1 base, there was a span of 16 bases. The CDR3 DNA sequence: TGTGCCACCAATTACAGAGGGGGGGGCCAAGAGACCCAGTACTTC. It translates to CATNYRGGGQETQYF. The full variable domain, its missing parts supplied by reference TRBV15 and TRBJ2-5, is DAMVIQNPRYQVTQFGKPVTLSCSQTLNHNVMYWYQQKSSQAPKLLFHYYDKDFNNEADTPDNFQSRRPNTSFCFLDIRSPGLGDTAMYLCATNYRGGGQETQYFGPGTRLLVL.

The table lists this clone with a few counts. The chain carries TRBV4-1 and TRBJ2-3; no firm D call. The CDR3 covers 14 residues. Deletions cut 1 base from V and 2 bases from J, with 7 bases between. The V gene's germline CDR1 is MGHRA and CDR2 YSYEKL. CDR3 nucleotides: TGCGCCAGCAGCCAAGGGGCAGCCACAGATACGCAGTATTTT. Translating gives CASSQGAATDTQYF.

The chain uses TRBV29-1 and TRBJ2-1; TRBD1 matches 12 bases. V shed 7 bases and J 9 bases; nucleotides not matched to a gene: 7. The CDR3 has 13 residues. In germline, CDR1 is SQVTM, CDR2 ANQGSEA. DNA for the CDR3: TGCAGCGCCGGGACAGGGGGCAAAAGTGAGCAGTTCTTC. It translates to CSAGTGGKSEQFF.

The CDR3 reads CASSYSGTGMINEQYF. The DNA of the CDR3 is TGTGCCAGCAGTTACTCGGGGACAGGGATGATCAACGAGCAGTACTTC. The chain recombines TRBV6-5 with TRBJ2-7, with 9 bases lining up with TRBD1. The germline CDR1 and CDR2 sequences are MNHEY and SVGAGI. The CDR3 is made up of 16 amino acids. V was clipped by 0 bases and J by 5 bases; unmatched bases: 8.

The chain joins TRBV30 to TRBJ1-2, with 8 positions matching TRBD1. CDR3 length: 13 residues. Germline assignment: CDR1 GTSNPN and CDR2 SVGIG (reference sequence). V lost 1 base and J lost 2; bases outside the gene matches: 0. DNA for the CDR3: TGTGCCTGGAGTGGGACAGGGAACTATGGCTACACCTTC. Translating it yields CAWSGTGNYGYTF.

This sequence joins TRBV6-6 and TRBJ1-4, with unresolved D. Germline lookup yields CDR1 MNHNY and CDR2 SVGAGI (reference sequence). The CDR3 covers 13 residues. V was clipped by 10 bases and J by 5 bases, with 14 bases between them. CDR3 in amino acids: CATEAGLNEKLFF. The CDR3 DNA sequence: TGTGCCACCGAGGCGGGTCTCAATGAAAAACTGTTTTTT.

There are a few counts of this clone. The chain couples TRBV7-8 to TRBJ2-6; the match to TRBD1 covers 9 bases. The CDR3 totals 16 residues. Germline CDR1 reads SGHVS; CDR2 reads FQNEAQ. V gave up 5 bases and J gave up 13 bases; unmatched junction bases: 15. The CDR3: CASSNVLGTGLEVLTF. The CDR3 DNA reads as TGTGCCAGCAGCAATGTCTTAGGGACAGGGTTAGAGGTCCTGACTTTC.

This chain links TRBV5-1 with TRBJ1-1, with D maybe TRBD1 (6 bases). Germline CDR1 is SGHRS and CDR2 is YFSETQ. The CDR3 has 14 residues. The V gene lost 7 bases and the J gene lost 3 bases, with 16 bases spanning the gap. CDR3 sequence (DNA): TGCGCCAGCGGCCACATGGGACAAGACACTGAAGCTTTCTTT. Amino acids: CASGHMGQDTEAFF.

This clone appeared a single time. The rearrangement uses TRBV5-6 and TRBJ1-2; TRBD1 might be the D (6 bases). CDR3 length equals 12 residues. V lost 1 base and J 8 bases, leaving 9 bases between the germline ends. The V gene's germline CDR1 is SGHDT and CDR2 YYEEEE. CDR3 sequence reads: CASSLRGSGYTF. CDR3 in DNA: TGTGCCAGCAGCTTGAGGGGGAGCGGCTACACCTTC.

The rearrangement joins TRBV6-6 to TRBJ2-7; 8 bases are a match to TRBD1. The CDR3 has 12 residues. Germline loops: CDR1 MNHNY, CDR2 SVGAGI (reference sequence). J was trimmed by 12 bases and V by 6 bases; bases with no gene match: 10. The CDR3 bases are TGTGCCAGCAGGGCAGGGGGCGTGAGTTGGTACTTC. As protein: CASRAGGVSWYF.

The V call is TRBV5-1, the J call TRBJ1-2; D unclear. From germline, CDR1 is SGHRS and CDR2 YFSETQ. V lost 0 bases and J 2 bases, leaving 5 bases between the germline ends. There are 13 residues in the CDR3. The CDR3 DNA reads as TGCGCCAGCAGCTTGGGCCAGAACTATGGCTACACCTTC. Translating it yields CASSLGQNYGYTF.

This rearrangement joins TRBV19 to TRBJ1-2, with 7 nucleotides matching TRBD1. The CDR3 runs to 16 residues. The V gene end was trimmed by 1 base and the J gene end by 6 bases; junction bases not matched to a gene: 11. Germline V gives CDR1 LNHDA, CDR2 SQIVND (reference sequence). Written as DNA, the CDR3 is TGTGCCAGTAGTATAGTCCCGGGACAGAGCAGTGATGGCTACACCTTC. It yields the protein CASSIVPGQSSDGYTF.